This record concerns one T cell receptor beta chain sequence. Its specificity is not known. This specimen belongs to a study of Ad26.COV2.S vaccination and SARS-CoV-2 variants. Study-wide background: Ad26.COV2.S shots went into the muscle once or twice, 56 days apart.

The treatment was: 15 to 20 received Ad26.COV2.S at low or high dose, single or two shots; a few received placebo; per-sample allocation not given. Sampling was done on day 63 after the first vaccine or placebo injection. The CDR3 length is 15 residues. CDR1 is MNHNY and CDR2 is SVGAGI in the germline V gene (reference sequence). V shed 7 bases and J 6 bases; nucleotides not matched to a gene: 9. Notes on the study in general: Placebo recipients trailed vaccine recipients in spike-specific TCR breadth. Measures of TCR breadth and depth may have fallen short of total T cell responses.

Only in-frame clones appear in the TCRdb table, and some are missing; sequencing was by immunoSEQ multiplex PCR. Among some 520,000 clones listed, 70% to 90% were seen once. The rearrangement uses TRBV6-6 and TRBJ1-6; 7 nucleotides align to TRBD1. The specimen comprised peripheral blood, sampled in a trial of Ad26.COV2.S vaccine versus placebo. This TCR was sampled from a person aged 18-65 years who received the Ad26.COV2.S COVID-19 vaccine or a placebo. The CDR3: CASNRAGQANSPLHF. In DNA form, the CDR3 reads TGTGCCAGCAATCGAGCCGGACAGGCTAATTCACCCCTCCACTTT.